Presented here are 2 T cell receptor beta chains from one specimen sequenced in a study of regulatory T cells in long-lasting Graves disease. Sample time point: newly diagnosed GD, antithyroid drugs for less than 3 months. PBMC RNA was the source of the TCR library. iRepertoire HTBI primers and Arm-PCR of CDR3 regions built TCR beta libraries. TCRdb used MiXCR to reprocess the multiplex PCR reads, holding one entry per CDR3 protein. The sample yields roughly 500,000 distinct CDR3 sequences, around 12% seen once. These data also formed part of another study, on T cells in Graves' hyperthyroidism and ophthalmopathy.

Source: peripheral blood mononuclear cells (PBMCs), taken at new diagnosis, from a patient treated with antithyroid drugs. Source of these receptors: a woman under 40 with Graves disease.

This clonotype was found many times. The V call is TRBV28, the J call TRBJ1-5; 9 bases align to TRBD1. V dropped 6 bases and J dropped 9; count of bases not matched to a gene: 12. This CDR3 comprises 15 residues. Germline CDR1 MDHEN, CDR2 SYDVKM. This CDR3 reads CASRTGQGIVSPQHF. CDR3 DNA: TGTGCCAGCAGGACGGGACAGGGCATCGTTTCGCCCCAGCATTTT.

A few counts support this clonotype. The chain carries TRBV18 and TRBJ1-2, with D unresolved. Germline CDR1 KGHSH, CDR2 LQKENI. This CDR3 has 14 residues. Between the trimmed V and J ends, which lost 2 bases and 4 bases, there was a span of 11 bases. CDR3 region: CASSPDAVIYGYTF. CDR3 coding DNA: TGTGCCAGCTCACCAGATGCGGTGATCTATGGCTACACCTTC.